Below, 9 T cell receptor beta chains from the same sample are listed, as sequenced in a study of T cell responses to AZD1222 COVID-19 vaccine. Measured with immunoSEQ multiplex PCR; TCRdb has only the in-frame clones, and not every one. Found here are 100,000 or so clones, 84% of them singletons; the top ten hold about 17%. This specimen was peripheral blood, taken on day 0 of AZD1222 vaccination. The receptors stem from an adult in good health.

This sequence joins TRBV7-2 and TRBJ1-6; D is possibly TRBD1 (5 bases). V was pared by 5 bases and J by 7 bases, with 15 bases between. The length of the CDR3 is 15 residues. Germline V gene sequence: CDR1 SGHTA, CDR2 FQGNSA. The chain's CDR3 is CASSPRGSPNSPLHF. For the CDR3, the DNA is TGTGCCAGCAGCCCCCGGGGGTCCCCGAATTCACCCCTCCACTTT.

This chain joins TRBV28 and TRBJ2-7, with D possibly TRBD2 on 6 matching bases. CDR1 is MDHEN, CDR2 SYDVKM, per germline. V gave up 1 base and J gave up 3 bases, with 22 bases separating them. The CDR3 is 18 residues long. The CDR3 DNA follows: TGTGCCAGCAGTTTATCACGGAGTTTCCTAGCGAGATACTACGAGCAGTACTTC. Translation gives CASSLSRSFLARYYEQYF. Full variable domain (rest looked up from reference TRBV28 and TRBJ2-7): DVKVTQSSRYLVKRTGEKVFLECVQDMDHENMFWYRQDPGLGLRLIYFSYDVKMKEKGDIPEGYSVSREKKERFSLILESASTNQTSMYLCASSLSRSFLARYYEQYFGPGTRLTVT.

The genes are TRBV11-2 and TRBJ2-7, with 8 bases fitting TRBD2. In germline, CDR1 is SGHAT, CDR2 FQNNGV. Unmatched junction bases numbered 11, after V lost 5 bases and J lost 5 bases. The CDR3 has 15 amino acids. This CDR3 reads CASSPIAGFKHEQYF. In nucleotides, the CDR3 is TGTGCCAGCAGCCCCATAGCGGGATTTAAGCACGAGCAGTACTTC. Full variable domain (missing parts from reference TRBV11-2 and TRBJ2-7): EAGVAQSPRYKIIEKRQSVAFWCNPISGHATLYWYQQILGQGPKLLIQFQNNGVVDDSQLPKDRFSAERLKGVDSTLKIQPAKLEDSAVYLCASSPIAGFKHEQYFGPGTRLTVT.

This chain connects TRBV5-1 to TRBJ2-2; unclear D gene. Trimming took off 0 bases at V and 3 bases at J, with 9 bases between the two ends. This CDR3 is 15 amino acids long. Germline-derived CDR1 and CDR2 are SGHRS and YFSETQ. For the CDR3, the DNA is TGCGCCAGCAGCTTGGAAGCGAGCTACACCGGGGAGCTGTTTTTT. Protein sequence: CASSLEASYTGELFF.

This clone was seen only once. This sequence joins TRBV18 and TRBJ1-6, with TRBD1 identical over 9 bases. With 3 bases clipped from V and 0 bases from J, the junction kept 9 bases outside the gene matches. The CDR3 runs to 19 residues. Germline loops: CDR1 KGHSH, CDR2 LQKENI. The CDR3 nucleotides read TGTGCCAGCTCACCGGGGACAGGGAGAGGCGGCTCCTATAATTCACCCCTCCACTTT. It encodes CASSPGTGRGGSYNSPLHF.

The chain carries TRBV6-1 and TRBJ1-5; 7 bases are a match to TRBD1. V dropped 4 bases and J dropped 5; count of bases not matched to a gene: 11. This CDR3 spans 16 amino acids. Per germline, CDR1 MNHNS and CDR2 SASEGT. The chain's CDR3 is CASSASDRVRDQPQHF. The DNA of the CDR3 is TGTGCCAGCAGTGCGTCAGACAGGGTCCGAGATCAGCCCCAGCATTTT.

The chain's CDR3 is CAGGRYNEQFF. In DNA, the CDR3 is TGTGCCGGGGGCCGTTACAATGAGCAGTTCTTC. This rearrangement joins TRBV28 to TRBJ2-1, with a tentative D call TRBD1 (6 bases). Germline-derived CDR1 and CDR2 are MDHEN and SYDVKM. The V and J ends lost 11 bases and 4 bases respectively, with 9 bases between them. The CDR3 spans 11 residues.

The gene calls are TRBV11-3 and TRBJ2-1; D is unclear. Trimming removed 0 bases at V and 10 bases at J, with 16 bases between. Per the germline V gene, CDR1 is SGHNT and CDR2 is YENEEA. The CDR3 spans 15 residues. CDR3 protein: CASSLEGFNNREQFF. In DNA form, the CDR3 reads TGTGCCAGCAGCTTAGAGGGCTTCAACAACCGGGAGCAGTTCTTC. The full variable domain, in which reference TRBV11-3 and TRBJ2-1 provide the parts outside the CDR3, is EAGVVQSPRYKIIEKKQPVAFWCNPISGHNTLYWYLQNLGQGPELLIRYENEEAVDDSQLPKDRFSAERLKGVDSTLKIQPAELGDSAVYLCASSLEGFNNREQFFGPGTRLTVL.

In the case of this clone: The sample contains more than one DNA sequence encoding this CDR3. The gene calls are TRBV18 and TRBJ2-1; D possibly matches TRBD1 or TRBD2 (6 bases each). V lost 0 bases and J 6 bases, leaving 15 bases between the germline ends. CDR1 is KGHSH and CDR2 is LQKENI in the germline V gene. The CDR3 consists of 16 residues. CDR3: CASSPPSSGGGNEQFF. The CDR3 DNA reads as TGTGCCAGCTCACCACCGTCCAGCGGAGGGGGCAATGAGCAGTTCTTC.